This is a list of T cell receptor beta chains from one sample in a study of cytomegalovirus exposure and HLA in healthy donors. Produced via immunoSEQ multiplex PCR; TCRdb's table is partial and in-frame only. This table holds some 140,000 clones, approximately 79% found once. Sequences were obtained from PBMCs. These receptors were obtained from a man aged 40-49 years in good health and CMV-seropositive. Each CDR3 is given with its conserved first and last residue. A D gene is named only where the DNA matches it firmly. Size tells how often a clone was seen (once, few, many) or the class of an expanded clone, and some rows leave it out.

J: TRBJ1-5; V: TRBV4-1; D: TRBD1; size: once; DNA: TGCGCCAGCAGTCCTAGACAGGGGGGGGGAAACGAGCATTTT; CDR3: CASSPRQGGGNEHF
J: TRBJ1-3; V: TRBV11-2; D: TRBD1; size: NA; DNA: TGTGCCAGCAGCGGGCCGGGACAGGGCTTTGGAAACACCATATATTTT; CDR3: CASSGPGQGFGNTIYF
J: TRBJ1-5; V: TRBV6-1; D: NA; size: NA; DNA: TGTGCCAGCAGTTCTCGACAGCATATCAATCAGCCCCAGCATTTT; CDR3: CASSSRQHINQPQHF
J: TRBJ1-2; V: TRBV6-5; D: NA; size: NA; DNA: TGTGCCAGCAGCCTGACGGGAGGAGGCTACACCTTC; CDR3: CASSLTGGGYTF
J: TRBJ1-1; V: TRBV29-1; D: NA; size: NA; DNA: TGCAGCGTTGAAACGTGGCAGAACACTGAAGCTTTCTTT; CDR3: CSVETWQNTEAFF
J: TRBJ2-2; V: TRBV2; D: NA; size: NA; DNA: TGTGCCAGCAGTGAAGTGGGAGGAATTGCCGGGGAGCTGTTTTTT; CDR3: CASSEVGGIAGELFF
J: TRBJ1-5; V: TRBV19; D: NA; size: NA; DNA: TGTGCCAGTAGTAACGGGGGCAATCAGCCCCAGCATTTT; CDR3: CASSNGGNQPQHF
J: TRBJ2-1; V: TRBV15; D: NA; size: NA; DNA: TGTGCCACCAGCAGAGATATAGGGGGATATGAGCAGTTCTTC; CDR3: CATSRDIGGYEQFF
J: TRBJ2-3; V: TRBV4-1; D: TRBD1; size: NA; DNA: TGCGCCAGCAGCCAAGCAAGGACAGGGGGCTTGCAAGATACGCAGTATTTT; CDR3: CASSQARTGGLQDTQYF
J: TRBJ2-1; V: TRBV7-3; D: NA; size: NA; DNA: TGTGCCAGCAGCTTTAGAGGTGAGCAGTTCTTC; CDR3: CASSFRGEQFF
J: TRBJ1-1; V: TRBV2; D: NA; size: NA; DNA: TGTGCCAGCAGTGAATGGCAGGCCAACACTGAAGCTTTCTTT; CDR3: CASSEWQANTEAFF
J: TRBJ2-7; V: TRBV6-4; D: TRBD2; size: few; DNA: TGTGCCAGCAGTCCGACTAGCGCAGGCGAGCAGTACTTC; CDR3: CASSPTSAGEQYF
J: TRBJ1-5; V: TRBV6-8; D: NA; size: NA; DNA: TGTGCCAGGGCCTGGCAGGGCTTACTTAATCAGCCCCAGCATTTT; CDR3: CARAWQGLLNQPQHF
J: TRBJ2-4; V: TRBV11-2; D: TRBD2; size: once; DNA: TGTGCCAGCAGCAGGGGACTAGCAAGCGTGGCCAAAAACATTCAGTACTTC; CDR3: CASSRGLASVAKNIQYF
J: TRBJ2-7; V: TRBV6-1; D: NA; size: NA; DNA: TGTGCCAGCAGGGACGACAGCCACTACGAGCAGTACTTC; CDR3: CASRDDSHYEQYF
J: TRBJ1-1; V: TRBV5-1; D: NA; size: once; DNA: TGCGCCAGCAGCACCATGGACAGCACTGAAGCTTTCTTT; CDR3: CASSTMDSTEAFF
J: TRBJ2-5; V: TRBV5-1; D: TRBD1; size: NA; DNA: TGCGCCAGCGGCGGACAGGGGGAGACCCAGTACTTC; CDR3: CASGGQGETQYF
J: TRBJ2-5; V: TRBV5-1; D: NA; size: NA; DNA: TGCGCCAGCAGCTCGGGAAGCTCAGAAGAGACCCAGTACTTC; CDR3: CASSSGSSEETQYF
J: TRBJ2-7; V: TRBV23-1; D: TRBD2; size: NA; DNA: TGCGCCAGCAGTCAAGGACTAGCGGATTCCTCCTACGAGCAGTACTTC; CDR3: CASSQGLADSSYEQYF
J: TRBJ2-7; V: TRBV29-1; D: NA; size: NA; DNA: TGCAGCGTTGTTGGGCAGGGCTTAGGCGAGCAGTACTTC; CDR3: CSVVGQGLGEQYF
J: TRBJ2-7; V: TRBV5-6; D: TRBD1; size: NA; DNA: TGTGCCAGCAGCTCGACAGGGGCCTTCTCCTACGAGCAGTACTTC; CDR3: CASSSTGAFSYEQYF
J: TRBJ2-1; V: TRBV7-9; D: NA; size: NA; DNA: TGTGCCAGCAGCGGGGACTCTCTGGGTTACAATGAGCAGTTCTTC; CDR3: CASSGDSLGYNEQFF
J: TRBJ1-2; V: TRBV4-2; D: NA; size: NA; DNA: TGTGCCAGCAGCCAAGATCAGAGTCAGGGACTCCTGAACTATGGCTACACCTTC; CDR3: CASSQDQSQGLLNYGYTF
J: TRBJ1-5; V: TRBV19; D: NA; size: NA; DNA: TGTGCCAGTACCCCTATGGCAGACTACAATCAGCCCCAGCATTTT; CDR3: CASTPMADYNQPQHF
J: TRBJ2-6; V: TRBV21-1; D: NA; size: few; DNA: TGTGCCAGCAGCAAACAGTGCAGAGGGTCTGGGGCCAACGTCCTGACTTTC; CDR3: CASSKQCRGSGANVLTF
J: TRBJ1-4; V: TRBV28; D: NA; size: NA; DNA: TGTGCTACCCGGGAGGGCAGCCTTAATGAAAAACTGCTTTTT; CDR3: CATREGSLNEKLLF
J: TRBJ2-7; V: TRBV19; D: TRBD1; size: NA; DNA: TGTGCCAGTAGTCGCCGGGACAGGGCTCACGAGCAGTACTTC; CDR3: CASSRRDRAHEQYF
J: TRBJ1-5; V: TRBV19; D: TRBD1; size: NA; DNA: TGTGCCAGTAGAAATCCGAGGACAGGGGGCAATCAGCCCCAGCATTTT; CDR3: CASRNPRTGGNQPQHF
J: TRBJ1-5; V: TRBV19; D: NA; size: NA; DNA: TGTGCCAGTAGTCGGGGGGGCGTCGGTGGCAATCAGCCCCAGCATTTT; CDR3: CASSRGGVGGNQPQHF
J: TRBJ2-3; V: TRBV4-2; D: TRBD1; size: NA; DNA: TGTGCCAGCAGCCAATTACAGGGGGCCCGGGGAACAGATACGCAGTATTTT; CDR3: CASSQLQGARGTDTQYF
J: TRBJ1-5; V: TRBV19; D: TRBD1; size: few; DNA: TGTGCCAGTAGCCCGACAGGGGGCAGTCAGCCCCAGCATTTT; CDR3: CASSPTGGSQPQHF
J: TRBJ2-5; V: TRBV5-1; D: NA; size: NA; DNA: TGCGCCAGCAGCTTGGGTAGCGGTGGAGAGACCCAGTACTTC; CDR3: CASSLGSGGETQYF
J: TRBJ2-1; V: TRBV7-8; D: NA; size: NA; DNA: TGTGCCAGCAGCTTTCGGACAGTCTACAATGAGCAGTTCTTC; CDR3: CASSFRTVYNEQFF
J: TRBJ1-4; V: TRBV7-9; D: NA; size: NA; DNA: TGTGCCAGCAGCTTGAAGACAGGCCCTTTTGGGGAGGAAAAACTGTTTTTT; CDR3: CASSLKTGPFGEEKLFF
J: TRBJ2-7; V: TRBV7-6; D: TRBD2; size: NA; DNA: TGTGCCAGCAGCTTAGGTCCCGGGACTAGTAGCGACGAGCAGTACTTC; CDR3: CASSLGPGTSSDEQYF
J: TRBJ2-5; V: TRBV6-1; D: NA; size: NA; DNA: TGTGCCAGCAGTGCAGGGTTACAGACCCAGTACTTC; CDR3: CASSAGLQTQYF
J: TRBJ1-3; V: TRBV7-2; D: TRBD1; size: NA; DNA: TGTGCCAGCAGCCCCGGGACAGGGGTGGGAAACACCATATATTTT; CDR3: CASSPGTGVGNTIYF
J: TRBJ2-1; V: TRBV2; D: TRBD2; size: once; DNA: TGTGCCAGCAGCTGGACTAGCGCTGGGGAGCAGTTCTTC; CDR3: CASSWTSAGEQFF
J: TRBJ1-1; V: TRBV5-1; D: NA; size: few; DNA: TGCGCCAGCAGCTTGGGGAGGGGCCTTACTGAAGCTTTCTTT; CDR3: CASSLGRGLTEAFF
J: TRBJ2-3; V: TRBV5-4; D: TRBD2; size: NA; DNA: TGTGCCAGCAGCTGGACTAGCGGGGGGGGAGATACGCAGTATTTT; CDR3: CASSWTSGGGDTQYF
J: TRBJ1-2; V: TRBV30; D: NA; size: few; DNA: TGTGCCTGGCGGGACTCTCGCTATGGCTACACCTTC; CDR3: CAWRDSRYGYTF
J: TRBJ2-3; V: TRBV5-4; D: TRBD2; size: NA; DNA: TGTGCCAGCAGGGGGGCTAGCGGGAGCACAGATACGCAGTATTTT; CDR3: CASRGASGSTDTQYF
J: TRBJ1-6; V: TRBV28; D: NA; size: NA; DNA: TGTGCCAGCAGCCGACTAATGACAGGAAATAATTCCCCCCTCCACTTT; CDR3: CASSRLMTGNNSPLHF
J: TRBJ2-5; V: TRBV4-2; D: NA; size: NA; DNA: TGTGCCAGCAGCCAAGGGGGGTGGCGGGGATGGCAAGAGACCCAGTACTTC; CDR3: CASSQGGWRGWQETQYF
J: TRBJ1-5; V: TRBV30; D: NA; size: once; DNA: TGTGCCTGGAGTCCCAGCGGGACAAACCAGCCCCAGCATTTT; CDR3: CAWSPSGTNQPQHF
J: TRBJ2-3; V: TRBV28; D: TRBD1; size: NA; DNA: TGTGCCAGCAGTGCCCCCGGGACAGGGGGGGATACGCAGTATTTT; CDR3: CASSAPGTGGDTQYF
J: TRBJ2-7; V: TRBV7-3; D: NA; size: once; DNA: TGTGCCAGCAGCTTAGGTCCCGACAACGAGCAGTACTTC; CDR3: CASSLGPDNEQYF
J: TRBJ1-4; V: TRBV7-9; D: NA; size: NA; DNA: TGTGCCAGCGGGGGGGAAAAACTGTTTTTT; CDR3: CASGGEKLFF
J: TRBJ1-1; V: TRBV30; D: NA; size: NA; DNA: TGTGCCTGGAGTAGGGGGTTAAAGTCTGAAGCTTTCTTT; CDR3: CAWSRGLKSEAFF
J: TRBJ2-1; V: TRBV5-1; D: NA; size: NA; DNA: TGCGCCAGCAGCTCGGGACTCCTGGGGAGTGAGCAGTTCTTC; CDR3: CASSSGLLGSEQFF